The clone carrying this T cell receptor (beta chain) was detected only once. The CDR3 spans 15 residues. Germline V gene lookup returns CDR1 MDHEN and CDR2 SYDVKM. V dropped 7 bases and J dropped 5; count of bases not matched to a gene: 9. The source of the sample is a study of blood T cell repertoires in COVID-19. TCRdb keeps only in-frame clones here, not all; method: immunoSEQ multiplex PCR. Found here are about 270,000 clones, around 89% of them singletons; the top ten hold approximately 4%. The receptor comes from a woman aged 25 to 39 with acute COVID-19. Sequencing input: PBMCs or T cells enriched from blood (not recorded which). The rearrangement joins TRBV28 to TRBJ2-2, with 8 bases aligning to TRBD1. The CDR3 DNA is TGTGCCAGCACGGAGGGCAGGGGGCTAACCGGGGAGCTGTTTTTT. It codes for CASTEGRGLTGELFF.